The clone carrying this T cell receptor beta chain occurred many times. Its matching antigen is unknown. Reverse transcribing all isolated RNA meant expressed TCRB transcripts were sequenced. Assay used: immunoSEQ multiplex PCR; TCRdb lists only in-frame clones, some missing. The sample consists of about 150,000 clones, 9% to 9.5% of them appearing once. This record comes from a study of beta chain features in type 1 diabetes. Germline CDR1 is MDHEN and CDR2 is SYDVKM. With V trimmed by 6 bases and J by 2 bases, 11 bases remained unmatched. The CDR3 has 16 amino acids. The study's findings and limits: Cells with high TCR expression could be over-represented when cDNA is sequenced.

This sequence originates from a young man in good health. V gene TRBV28 combines with J gene TRBJ2-7, with 9 bases aligning to TRBD2. Sequences were obtained from central memory CD4+ T cells from blood. In DNA form, the CDR3 reads TGTGCCAGCAGCCCACCCGGACTAGCGCAGGCCTACGAGCAGTACTTC. This encodes CASSPPGLAQAYEQYF.